Listed here are 15 T cell receptor beta chains from one sample, sequenced in a study of T-cell memory formation after mild COVID-19. Each CDR3 protein gets one entry after TCRdb re-called the 5' RACE reads with MiXCR. The sample yields roughly 480,000 distinct CDR3 sequences, around a quarter seen once. Sample: PBMCs or a T cell subset sorted from them (not recorded which). These receptors came from an adult woman who had mild COVID-19 (a few samples of this study predate the infection). Cell type and time point are not known.

The J gene is TRBJ1-2, the V gene TRBV11-2; D is unclear. Between the trimmed V and J ends, which lost 2 bases and 8 bases, there was a span of 12 bases. The CDR3 covers 13 residues. Germline values: CDR1 SGHAT, CDR2 FQNNGV. The chain's CDR3 is CASSLSGNTGYTF. CDR3 DNA: TGTGCCAGCAGCTTATCGGGGAACACGGGCTACACCTTC.

The chain combines TRBV7-9 with TRBJ1-3; no firm D call. Germline loops: CDR1 SEHNR, CDR2 FQNEAQ (reference sequence). The length of the CDR3 is 12 residues. V was clipped by 5 bases and J by 4 bases, with 6 bases between them. DNA for the CDR3: TGTGCCAGCAGCCCAAACGGAAACACCATATATTTT. Translating gives CASSPNGNTIYF.

CDR3 bases: TGTGCCATCAGTGAGTCGCAAGGTTCGACTGAAGCTTTCTTT. Translating it yields CAISESQGSTEAFF. The rearrangement joins TRBV10-3 to TRBJ1-1; unclear D gene. V was trimmed by 0 bases and J by 5 bases, leaving 10 bases between them. From germline, CDR1 is ENHRY and CDR2 SYGVKD. The CDR3 loop spans 14 amino acids.

In its sample, this clonotype was seen once. V and J are TRBV11-2 and TRBJ2-7; D is possibly TRBD2 (5 bases). The ends were cut back, 5 bases at V and 3 bases at J, with 14 bases in the middle. CDR1 is SGHAT, CDR2 FQNNGV, per germline. The CDR3 is 14 residues long. The CDR3: CASSLWERNYEQYF. The CDR3 region has the DNA TGTGCCAGCAGCCTCTGGGAGCGGAACTACGAGCAGTACTTC.

Only a few counts were recorded for this clonotype. The genes are TRBV24-1 and TRBJ2-1; 14 bases fit TRBD2. Germline-derived CDR1 and CDR2 are KGHDR and SFDVKD. The CDR3 covers 17 residues. V shed 3 bases, J shed 6 bases, and the junction held 6 bases outside the gene matches. This CDR3 is CATSDDGLAGGSNEQFF. Here the CDR3 DNA reads TGTGCCACCAGTGATGATGGACTAGCGGGAGGATCCAATGAGCAGTTCTTC.

This rearrangement joins TRBV7-8 to TRBJ1-2, with 7 bases lining up with TRBD1. Germline-derived CDR1 and CDR2 are SGHVS and FQNEAQ. The CDR3 length is 15 residues. V trimming: 1 base; J trimming: 4 bases; junction bases outside the gene matches: 6. The CDR3 DNA follows: TGTGCCAGCAGCTTAGAAAGACAGGGCAGCTATGGCTACACCTTC. This sequence encodes CASSLERQGSYGYTF. Full variable domain (outside the CDR3, taken from reference TRBV7-8 and TRBJ1-2): GAGVSQSPRYKVAKRGQDVALRCDPISGHVSLFWYQQALGQGPEFLTYFQNEAQLDKSGLPSDRFFAERPEGSVSTLKIQRTQQEDSAVYLCASSLERQGSYGYTFGSGTRLTVV.

The V and J genes are TRBV4-1 and TRBJ1-2; D gene uncertain. Germline CDR1 is MGHRA and CDR2 is YSYEKL. The length of the CDR3 is 14 residues. The germline V and J ends were trimmed by 0 bases and 3 bases, with 8 bases remaining between them. The CDR3 DNA reads as TGCGCCAGCAGCCAAGATGGCCCATACTATGGCTACACCTTC. It yields the protein CASSQDGPYYGYTF.

This clonotype was observed a few times. The rearrangement joins TRBV4-3 to TRBJ2-1; TRBD2 matches at 12 bases. V was pared by 2 bases and J by 6 bases, with 5 bases of the junction left unmatched. CDR1 is LGHNA, CDR2 YSLEER, per germline. The CDR3 consists of 16 residues. In DNA form, the CDR3 reads TGCGCCAGCAGCCAATCCCTAGCGGGAGGGACCAATGAGCAGTTCTTC. Its translation: CASSQSLAGGTNEQFF.

This clonotype came up a few times. V gene TRBV12-3 or TRBV12-4 combines with J gene TRBJ1-1; possible D gene TRBD1, 5 bases. The length of the CDR3 is 11 residues. With 5 bases removed from V and 12 bases from J, the gap between germline ends came to 13 bases. The CDR3 reads CASSPGRDPFF. The DNA of the CDR3 is TGTGCCAGCAGTCCCGGCCGGGACCCTTTCTTT.

V and J are TRBV4-2 and TRBJ2-3; D is possibly TRBD2 (5 bases). Germline-derived CDR1 and CDR2 are LGHNA and YNFKEQ. V was shortened by 11 bases and J by 0 bases, with 12 bases between the two germline ends. This CDR3 region has 13 residues. The CDR3 here is CASSGSSTDTQYF. In DNA form, the CDR3 reads TGTGCCTCAAGCGGTTCTAGCACAGATACGCAGTATTTT.

A word on this clonotype: The junction departs from the called germline gene at one end, perhaps through a read error. This chain uses TRBV3-1 with TRBJ2-5; tentatively, D is TRBD2 (5 bases). This CDR3 spans 15 amino acids. The germline V gene encodes CDR1 LGHDT and CDR2 YNNKEL (reference sequence). The CDR3 DNA follows: TGTGCAAGCAGCCAGGACTTCGGGGACCAAGAGACCCAGTACTTC. Its translation is CASSQDFGDQETQYF.

This chain connects TRBV3-1 to TRBJ2-5; TRBD2 matches at 9 bases. Germline CDR1 LGHDT, CDR2 YNNKEL (reference sequence). CDR3 length: 14 residues. Trimming removed 1 base from V and 7 bases from J; junction bases left unmatched: 4. This chain's CDR3 is CASSQGVSGRTQYF. The DNA for the CDR3 is TGTGCCAGCAGCCAAGGCGTTAGCGGGAGGACCCAGTACTTC.

The chain uses TRBV12-3 or TRBV12-4 and TRBJ2-6; TRBD1 agrees at 9 bases. V gave up 11 bases and J gave up 2 bases; unmatched junction bases: 10. The CDR3 is made up of 16 amino acids. In DNA form, the CDR3 reads TGTGCCGGCGCGGACAGGGGAAATCCTGGGGCCAACGTCCTGACTTTC. Protein sequence: CAGADRGNPGANVLTF.

The chain carries TRBV10-2 and TRBJ2-1, with 7 bases identical to TRBD1. Germline CDR1 WSHSY, CDR2 SAAADI. The CDR3 consists of 16 residues. V dropped 8 bases and J dropped 6; count of bases not matched to a gene: 16. The CDR3 DNA sequence: TGCGCCAGCGGCGTTTCTAGACAGGGAACTCGCAATGAGCAGTTCTTC. Translation gives CASGVSRQGTRNEQFF.

This clonotype has a handful of counts. This chain uses TRBV12-3 or TRBV12-4 with TRBJ2-7, with 8 positions matching TRBD1. Trimming removed 4 bases from V and 2 bases from J; junction bases left unmatched: 10. The CDR3 has 16 amino acids. CDR3 protein: CASSSTGQGSTYEQYF. The CDR3 DNA is TGTGCCAGCAGTTCAACTGGACAGGGATCAACCTACGAGCAGTACTTC.